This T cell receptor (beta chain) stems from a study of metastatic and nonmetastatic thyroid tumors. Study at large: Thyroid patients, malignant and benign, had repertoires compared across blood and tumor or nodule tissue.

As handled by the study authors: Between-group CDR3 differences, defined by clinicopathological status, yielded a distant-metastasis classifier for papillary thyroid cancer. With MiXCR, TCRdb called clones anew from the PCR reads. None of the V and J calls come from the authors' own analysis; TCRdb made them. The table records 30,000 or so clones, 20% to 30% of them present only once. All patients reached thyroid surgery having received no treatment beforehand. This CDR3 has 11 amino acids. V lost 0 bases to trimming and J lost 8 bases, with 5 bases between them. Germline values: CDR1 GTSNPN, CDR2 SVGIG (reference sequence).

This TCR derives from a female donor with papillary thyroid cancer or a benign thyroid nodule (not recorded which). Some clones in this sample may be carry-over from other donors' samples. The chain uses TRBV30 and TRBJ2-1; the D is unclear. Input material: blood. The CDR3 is CAWSVTHEQFF. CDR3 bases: TGTGCCTGGAGTGTAACCCATGAGCAGTTCTTC.